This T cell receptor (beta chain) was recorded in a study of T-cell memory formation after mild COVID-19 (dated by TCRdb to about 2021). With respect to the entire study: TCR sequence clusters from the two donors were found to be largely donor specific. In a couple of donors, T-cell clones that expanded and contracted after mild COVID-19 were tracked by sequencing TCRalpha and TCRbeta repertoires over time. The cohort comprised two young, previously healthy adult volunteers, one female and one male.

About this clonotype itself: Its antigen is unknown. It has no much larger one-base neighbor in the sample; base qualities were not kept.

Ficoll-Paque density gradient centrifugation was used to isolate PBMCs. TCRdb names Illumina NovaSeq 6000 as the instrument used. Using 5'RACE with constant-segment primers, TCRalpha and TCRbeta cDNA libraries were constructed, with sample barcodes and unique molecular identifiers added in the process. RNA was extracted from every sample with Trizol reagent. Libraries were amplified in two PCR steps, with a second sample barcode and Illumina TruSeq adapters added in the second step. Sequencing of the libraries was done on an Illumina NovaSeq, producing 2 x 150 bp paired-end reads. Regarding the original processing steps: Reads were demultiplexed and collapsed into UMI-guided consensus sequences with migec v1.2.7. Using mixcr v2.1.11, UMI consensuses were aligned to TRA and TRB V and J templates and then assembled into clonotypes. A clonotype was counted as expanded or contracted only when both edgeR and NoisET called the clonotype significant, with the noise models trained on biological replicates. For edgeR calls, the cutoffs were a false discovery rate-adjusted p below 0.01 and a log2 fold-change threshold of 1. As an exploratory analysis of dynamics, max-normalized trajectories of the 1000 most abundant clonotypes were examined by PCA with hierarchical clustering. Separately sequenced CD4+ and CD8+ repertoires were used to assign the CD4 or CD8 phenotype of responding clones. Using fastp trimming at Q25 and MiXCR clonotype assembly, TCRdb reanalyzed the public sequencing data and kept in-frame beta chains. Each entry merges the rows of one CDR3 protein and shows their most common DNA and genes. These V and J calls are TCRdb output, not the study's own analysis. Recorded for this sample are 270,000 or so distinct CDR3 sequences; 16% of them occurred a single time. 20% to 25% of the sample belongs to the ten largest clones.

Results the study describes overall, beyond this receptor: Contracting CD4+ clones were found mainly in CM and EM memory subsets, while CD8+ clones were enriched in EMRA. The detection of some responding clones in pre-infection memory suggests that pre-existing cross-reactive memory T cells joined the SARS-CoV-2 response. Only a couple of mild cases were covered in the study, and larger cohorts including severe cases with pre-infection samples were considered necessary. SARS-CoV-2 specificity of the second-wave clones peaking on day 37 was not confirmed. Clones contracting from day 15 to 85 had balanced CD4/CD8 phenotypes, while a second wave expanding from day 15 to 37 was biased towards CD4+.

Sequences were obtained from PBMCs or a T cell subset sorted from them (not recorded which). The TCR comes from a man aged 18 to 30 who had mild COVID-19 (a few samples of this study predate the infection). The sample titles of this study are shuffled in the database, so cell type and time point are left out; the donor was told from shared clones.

The DNA sequence is as follows: TGTGCCAGCAGCTTTGACCGGGGCCGCGAGCAGTACTTC. Translated, it gives CASSFDRGREQYF. This receptor chain uses TRBV7-2 and TRBJ2-7, with the D assignment possibly TRBD1 or TRBD2, given 5 matching bases for each. The germline V gene encodes CDR1 SGHTA and CDR2 FQGNSA. The CDR3 spans 13 residues, from the cysteine through the phenylalanine. Only the CDR3 DNA stays, 39 bases, in frame from base 1. Cut back by 3 bases and 6 bases, the V and J ends lie 12 bases apart.